This TCR beta chain was recovered during a study of T cell repertoires in cytomegalovirus infection. Study at large: The study used recently identified HLA-C-restricted and well-studied HLA-B-restricted CMV epitopes.

V was pared by 5 bases and J by 4 bases, with 35 bases between. The CDR3 is 21 residues long. Germline V gene lookup returns CDR1 SGHTA and CDR2 FQGNSA. This clonotype appeared a few times. As yet, its antigen is unknown. Study-level results: The ex vivo response was dominated by HLA-C-restricted CMV-specific TCR beta clonotypes.

TCRdb passed the reads through MiXCR, listing each CDR3 protein once. The sample includes a few hundred thousand distinct CDR3 sequences, roughly a third of them seen just once. The TCR comes from a human donor in good health (CMV status not recorded). Some clones in this sample may be carry-over from other donors' samples. Sequenced material: cultured PBMCs, taken from culture after CMV antigen stimulation. The chain uses TRBV7-2 and TRBJ2-5; a possible D gene is TRBD1 (10 bases). The CDR3 region has the DNA TGTGCCAGCAGCACAAGGGGGCGGCTAGCGGGAAGGACAGGGGGGACAGAGACCCAGTACTTC. Amino acid sequence: CASSTRGRLAGRTGGTETQYF.